Each of the 31 T cell receptor beta chains below was sequenced from the same sample in a study of molecular identifiers for immune sequencing clone quantification listed by TCRdb under 2018. The library was built by means of PCR. Instrument on record: NextSeq 500. In-frame beta chains were kept once TCRdb had trimmed the public reads at Q25 with fastp and called clones with MiXCR. Rows with one shared CDR3 protein collapse into an entry with the most common genes and DNA. The sample includes 40,000 to 65,000 distinct CDR3 sequences, with approximately 34% observed a single time. The ten most abundant clones make up about 4.1% of the sample. The sample was naive CD8+ T cells from blood, with Jurkat cell RNA spiked in. The cell subset or site tag for this specimen amounts to: FACS-sorted CD8+CD4-CCR7+CD45RA+ naive T cells. The receptors were sampled from a human donor in good health. Some libraries in this study had Jurkat cell RNA spiked in.

This clonotype was counted between two and nine times. This chain joins TRBV29-1 and TRBJ2-1; possible D gene TRBD1, 6 bases. The CDR3 is 13 amino acids. Germline assignment: CDR1 SQVTM and CDR2 ANQGSEA. The V gene lost 6 bases and the J gene lost 9 bases, with 18 bases spanning the gap. The CDR3 loop is CSVDKPRTVEQFF. The CDR3 DNA reads TGCAGCGTAGATAAACCAAGGACAGTTGAGCAGTTCTTC.

The sample holds many counts of this clonotype. The V call is TRBV6-5, the J call TRBJ1-3; D not resolved. Germline CDR1 and CDR2: MNHEY and SVGAGI. Trimming left V 0 bases short and J 0 bases short, with 6 bases between. The CDR3 has 15 amino acids. CDR3 in DNA: TGTGCCAGCAGTTACTCCCAGGACTCTGGAAACACCATATATTTT. Amino acid sequence: CASSYSQDSGNTIYF.

In its sample, this clonotype was seen a few times. The rearrangement uses TRBV28 and TRBJ2-7; 9 bases fit TRBD2. V lost 9 bases to trimming and J lost 7 bases; unmatched junction nucleotides: 16. Germline CDR1 reads MDHEN; CDR2 reads SYDVKM. This CDR3 is 15 amino acids long. This CDR3 reads CASNPSGNPFDEQYF. DNA for the CDR3: TGTGCCAGTAACCCTAGCGGGAACCCATTTGATGAGCAGTACTTC.

This clonotype was detected only a few times. The chain links TRBV28 to TRBJ2-7; unclear D gene. The CDR3 contains 11 residues. Trimming shortened V by 5 bases and J by 7 bases, and 9 bases separated the two germline ends. Germline assignment: CDR1 MDHEN and CDR2 SYDVKM. Here the CDR3 reads CASSGSREQYF. CDR3 bases: TGTGCCAGCAGTGGATCTAGAGAGCAGTACTTC.

V is TRBV19 and J is TRBJ2-4; 10 nucleotides agree with TRBD2. The CDR3 totals 15 residues. After removal of 8 bases from V and 0 bases from J, the junction contained 4 bases not matched to a gene. CDR1 is LNHDA, CDR2 SQIVND, per germline (reference sequence). CDR3: CASQLAGLAKNIQYF. The CDR3 nucleotides read TGTGCCAGTCAACTAGCGGGGTTAGCCAAAAACATTCAGTACTTC.

As concerns this clonotype: This CDR3 is missing its conserved last phenylalanine or tryptophan, likely due to a read error. Because the CDR3's place on the DNA is in doubt, the DNA is left out and the CDR3 is given as listed by TCRdb. The chain combines TRBV12-3 or TRBV12-4 with TRBJ2-1; TRBD2 is the table's D call and was not checked against the DNA. The CDR3 extends over 13 residues, inclusive of both ends. This chain's CDR3 is CASSDGGNNKQIN.

This clonotype was seen ten or more times. The J gene is TRBJ1-1, the V gene TRBV28, with D uncertain. The CDR3 has 15 amino acids. Trimming left V 7 bases short and J 1 base short, with 16 bases between. Germline CDR1 and CDR2: MDHEN and SYDVKM. CDR3 coding DNA: TGTGCCAGCACCCTATGGAGGAGCCGGAACACTGAAGCTTTCTTT. Translation gives CASTLWRSRNTEAFF.

This clonotype showed up just a few times. CDR3 region: CASTTNTGELFF. CDR3 DNA: TGTGCCAGCACGACGAACACCGGGGAGCTGTTTTTT. The chain recombines TRBV9 with TRBJ2-2; unclear D gene. This CDR3 has 12 residues. Germline V gene data show CDR1 as SGDLS and CDR2 as YYNGEE. V lost 6 bases, J lost 0 bases, and 3 bases lay in between.

This rearrangement joins TRBV9 to TRBJ2-7; D assignment may be TRBD1 or TRBD2 (5 bases each). Per germline, CDR1 SGDLS and CDR2 YYNGEE. Deletions cut 3 bases from V and 0 bases from J, with 7 bases between. This CDR3 has 13 residues. This chain's CDR3 is CASSEGPSYEQYF. The DNA for the CDR3 is TGTGCCAGCAGCGAGGGACCCTCCTACGAGCAGTACTTC. Filled out from reference TRBV9 and TRBJ2-7, the complete variable domain reads DSGVTQTPKHLITATGQRVTLRCSPRSGDLSVYWYQQSLDQGLQFLIQYYNGEERAKGNILERFSAQQFPDLHSELNLSSLELGDSALYFCASSEGPSYEQYFGPGTRLTVT.

This clonotype was observed once. This chain uses TRBV6-2 or TRBV6-3 with TRBJ1-1; TRBD1 aligns across 12 bases. Germline lookup yields CDR1 MNHEY and CDR2 SVGEGT. This CDR3 is 15 amino acids long. V shed 6 bases and J 7 bases; nucleotides not matched to a gene: 9. Written as DNA, the CDR3 is TGTGCCAGCAGCCCCCGGGACAGGGGGCCAAATGAAGCTTTCTTT. Amino acids: CASSPRDRGPNEAFF.

As for this clonotype: Relative to the germline gene, one junction end is altered; a read error may explain this. The chain carries TRBV4-2 and TRBJ1-5; unclear D gene. Germline CDR1 LGHNA, CDR2 YNFKEQ. This CDR3 comprises 14 residues. The CDR3 loop reads CASRQDRGVQPQHF. CDR3 coding DNA: TGTGCCAGCCGCCAGGACCGGGGAGTTCAGCCCCAGCATTTT.

This clonotype was seen a few times. The gene calls are TRBV5-1 and TRBJ2-7, with 9 nucleotides matching TRBD1. Germline CDR1 reads SGHRS; CDR2 reads YFSETQ. The ends lost 4 bases at V and 3 bases at J; junction bases unmatched: 5. The length of the CDR3 is 14 residues. The CDR3 nucleotides are TGCGCCAGCAGCCCAGCGGGACAGGGCTACGAGCAGTACTTC. Protein sequence: CASSPAGQGYEQYF.

At least ten counts were recorded for this clonotype. This rearrangement joins TRBV10-3 to TRBJ1-3, with no clear D. CDR3 length equals 11 residues. The V end was cut by 8 bases, the J end by 7 bases, with 9 bases between. In germline, CDR1 is ENHRY, CDR2 SYGVKD. CDR3 in DNA: TGTGCCATCCTCAGCGTCAACACCATATATTTT. Amino acid sequence: CAILSVNTIYF.

This clonotype was seen only once. Just one base apart from a much larger clone, this may be a read error. The CDR3 carries no conserved terminal phenylalanine or tryptophan, so it likely arises from a read error. This chain links TRBV28 with TRBJ2-5, with 15 bases identical to TRBD2. Germline assignment: CDR1 MDHEN and CDR2 SYDVKM. J was trimmed by 2 bases and V by 3 bases; bases with no gene match: 7. This CDR3 spans 18 amino acids. The CDR3 is CASSFGPGLAGGQETQYS. As DNA, the CDR3 is TGTGCCAGCAGTTTCGGTCCGGGACTAGCGGGGGGACAAGAGACCCAGTACTCC.

A word on this clonotype: A read error may explain this, as a much larger clone is one base away. This chain links TRBV29-1 with TRBJ1-1; weak D call: TRBD1 (6 bases). CDR1 SQVTM and CDR2 ANQGSEA come from the germline V gene. There are 13 residues in the CDR3. CDR3 sequence (DNA): TGCAGCGTGATTTGGGGGCGGAACTCTGAAGCTTTCTTT. Amino acids: CSVIWGRNSEAFF.

Regarding this clonotype: It is likely a read error, because the conserved phenylalanine at the end of the CDR3 is missing. This chain links TRBV20-1 with TRBJ2-5, with 7 bases fitting TRBD2. V shed 7 bases and J 2 bases; nucleotides not matched to a gene: 16. The CDR3 has 16 amino acids. Per germline, CDR1 DFQATT and CDR2 SNEGSKA (reference sequence). CDR3 residues: CSERGREKATQETQYL. DNA for the CDR3: TGCAGTGAGCGGGGCAGGGAAAAGGCCACACAAGAGACCCAGTACCTC.

Many counts were recorded for this clonotype. V and J are TRBV6-5 and TRBJ2-3; the D is unclear. V shed 0 bases and J shed 0 bases, with 4 bases lying between them. Germline V gene lookup returns CDR1 MNHEY and CDR2 SVGAGI. This CDR3 is 14 amino acids long. The CDR3 sequence is CASSYSLSTDTQYF. The CDR3 nucleotides read TGTGCCAGCAGTTACTCCCTCAGCACAGATACGCAGTATTTT.

This clonotype turned up a few times. The chain uses TRBV19 and TRBJ2-3, with D maybe TRBD2 (5 bases). The CDR3 is 16 residues long. V lost 3 bases and J 0 bases, leaving 13 bases between the germline ends. Germline lookup yields CDR1 LNHDA and CDR2 SQIVND (reference sequence). The CDR3 here is CASSIRSGTSTDTQYF. CDR3 nucleotide sequence: TGTGCCAGTAGTATCCGGAGCGGAACTAGCACAGATACGCAGTATTTT.

In its sample, this clonotype was seen many times. The V and J genes are TRBV11-2 and TRBJ1-1; D gene uncertain. Germline V gene lookup returns CDR1 SGHAT and CDR2 FQNNGV. V lost 0 bases and J 8 bases, leaving 10 bases between the germline ends. This CDR3 has 13 residues. CDR3 loop: CASSLEARLEAFF. In DNA, the CDR3 is TGTGCCAGCAGCTTAGAGGCCCGTTTAGAAGCTTTCTTT.

The V call is TRBV14, the J call TRBJ2-7; no definite D call. Trimming stripped 4 bases from V and 7 bases from J, with 14 bases between. Germline V CDR1 and CDR2: SGHDN, FVKESK. There are 13 residues in the CDR3. In DNA form, the CDR3 reads TGTGCCAGCAGCCGCTGGACCGGTGAAGAGCAGTACTTC. Protein: CASSRWTGEEQYF. The full variable domain, its missing parts supplied by reference TRBV14 and TRBJ2-7, is EAGVTQFPSHSVIEKGQTVTLRCDPISGHDNLYWYRRVMGKEIKFLLHFVKESKQDESGMPNNRFLAERTGGTYSTLKVQPAELEDSGVYFCASSRWTGEEQYFGPGTRLTVT.

This clonotype was counted a few times. This chain connects TRBV18 to TRBJ2-5, with 10 nucleotides matching TRBD1. The J segment lost 4 bases and the V segment lost 6 bases, leaving 11 bases of the junction unmatched. The CDR3 totals 16 residues. Germline V gene sequence: CDR1 KGHSH, CDR2 LQKENI. The CDR3 coding sequence is TGTGCCAGCTCGACGGACAGGGGGATTGCTCGAGAGACCCAGTACTTC. This encodes CASSTDRGIARETQYF. Complete variable domain (other parts from reference TRBV18 and TRBJ2-5): NAGVMQNPRHLVRRRGQEARLRCSPMKGHSHVYWYRQLPEEGLKFMVYLQKENIIDESGMPKERFSAEFPKEGPSILRIQQVVRGDSAAYFCASSTDRGIARETQYFGPGTRLLVL.

The chain is built from TRBV9 and TRBJ2-1; D remains ambiguous. Per germline, CDR1 SGDLS and CDR2 YYNGEE. CDR3 length: 13 amino acids. Between the trimmed V and J ends, which lost 5 bases and 5 bases, there was a span of 11 bases. The CDR3 here is CASRGGSDNEQFF. CDR3 nucleotide sequence: TGTGCCAGCAGGGGCGGATCTGACAATGAGCAGTTCTTC.

In its sample, this clonotype was seen many times. The chain uses TRBV20-1 and TRBJ2-7; no reliable D call. CDR3 length: 15 amino acids. V gave up 6 bases and J gave up 6 bases, with 24 bases separating them. Germline V gives CDR1 DFQATT, CDR2 SNEGSKA (reference sequence). The CDR3 reads CSATSFSSSWGEQYF. Here the CDR3 DNA reads TGCAGTGCCACCTCTTTCTCCTCCTCGTGGGGCGAGCAGTACTTC.

The chain recombines TRBV9 with TRBJ2-1, with D perhaps TRBD1 or TRBD2 (7 bases each). This CDR3 comprises 17 residues. The germline V gene encodes CDR1 SGDLS and CDR2 YYNGEE. V lost 1 base and J 1 base, leaving 15 bases between the germline ends. The CDR3 region has the DNA TGTGCCAGCAGCGTACCTACAGGGGAGGGGTCCTACAATGAGCAGTTCTTC. Amino acid sequence: CASSVPTGEGSYNEQFF.

This clonotype was observed at least ten times. The gene calls are TRBV9 and TRBJ2-2, with 9 bases fitting TRBD2. The CDR3 is 18 residues long. J lost 3 bases, V lost 4 bases, and 13 bases had no gene match. Germline loops: CDR1 SGDLS, CDR2 YYNGEE. The CDR3 DNA follows: TGTGCCAGCAGCTCAACCGGGACTAGCTTGGGGGACACCGGGGAGCTGTTTTTT. Its translation is CASSSTGTSLGDTGELFF.

In the case of this clonotype: This may come from a read error, since a much larger clone is one base off. No conserved phenylalanine or tryptophan ends this CDR3, so it is likely a read error. The V gene is TRBV28, the J gene TRBJ1-4; a possible D gene is TRBD1 (5 bases). The CDR3 runs 17 residues. Trimming left V 2 bases short and J 4 bases short, with 17 bases between. Per germline, CDR1 MDHEN and CDR2 SYDVKM. The DNA of the CDR3 is TGTGCCAGCAGTTTACCCCGCGGGGGACCGGGTAATGAAAAACTGTTTATT. It translates to CASSLPRGGPGNEKLFI.

In the case of this clonotype: One base away lies a much larger clone, so this may be a sequencing read error. The V call is TRBV2, the J call TRBJ1-1, with D tentatively TRBD1 (5 bases). The ends were cut back, 9 bases at V and 3 bases at J, with 5 bases in the middle. Germline-derived CDR1 and CDR2 are SNHLY and FYNNEI. CDR3 length equals 10 residues. The CDR3 reads CARGDTEAFF. CDR3 DNA: TGTGCCAGAGGGGACACTGAAGCTTTCTTT.

This clonotype was recorded a few times. The chain recombines TRBV5-6 with TRBJ1-1; tentative D call: TRBD1 (5 bases). With 3 bases removed from V and 2 bases from J, the gap between germline ends came to 11 bases. CDR1 is SGHDT, CDR2 YYEEEE, per germline. This CDR3 has 14 residues. The CDR3 spells CASSYGTGNTEAFF. Here the CDR3 DNA reads TGTGCCAGCAGCTACGGGACGGGCAACACTGAAGCTTTCTTT.

This clonotype was observed at least ten times. V usage is TRBV28 and J usage is TRBJ2-7; D ambiguous. Germline lookup yields CDR1 MDHEN and CDR2 SYDVKM. V lost 2 bases and J lost 0, with 11 bases in between. The CDR3 consists of 15 residues. In nucleotides, the CDR3 is TGTGCCAGCAGTTTACCCCGCCTGGGCTCCTACGAGCAGTACTTC. It yields the protein CASSLPRLGSYEQYF.

This clonotype was observed a handful of times. The chain uses TRBV27 and TRBJ1-5, with D maybe TRBD1 (6 bases). CDR1 MNHEY and CDR2 SMNVEV come from the germline V gene (reference sequence). This CDR3 is built from 15 residues. V lost 1 base to trimming and J lost 3 bases, with 10 bases between them. CDR3: CASSLLTGTNQPQHF. The CDR3 DNA is TGTGCCAGCAGTTTATTGACAGGTACCAATCAGCCCCAGCATTTT.

V is TRBV7-9 and J is TRBJ2-7, with a possible D match to TRBD1 (5 bases). The CDR3 runs 11 residues. V was trimmed by 6 bases and J by 6 bases, leaving 9 bases between them. In germline, CDR1 is SEHNR, CDR2 FQNEAQ (reference sequence). CDR3 coding DNA: TGTGCCAGCAGTTCAGGGCGCGAGCAGTACTTC. It yields the protein CASSSGREQYF.